The 19 T cell receptor beta chains in this list originate from one sample, sequenced in a study of blood T cell repertoires in COVID-19. The method was immunoSEQ multiplex PCR; TCRdb's version includes in-frame clones alone and lacks a portion of them. The sample records approximately 150,000 clones, about three quarters being singletons. The source material was peripheral blood. The receptors come from a man aged 45-65 years with acute or convalescent COVID-19.

The chain combines TRBV30 with TRBJ1-2, with a possible D match to TRBD1 (5 bases). Trimming removed 3 bases at V and 0 bases at J, with 8 bases between. This CDR3 contains 13 residues. CDR1 and CDR2 (germline): GTSNPN, SVGIG (reference sequence). The CDR3 region is CAWRGLTNYGYTF. The CDR3 region has the DNA TGTGCCTGGAGGGGACTGACTAACTATGGCTACACCTTC.

The V call is TRBV5-1, the J call TRBJ1-5; D is uncertain. Between the trimmed V and J ends, which lost 0 bases and 7 bases, there was a span of 8 bases. In germline, CDR1 is SGHRS, CDR2 YFSETQ. This CDR3 spans 13 amino acids. In DNA form, the CDR3 reads TGCGCCAGCAGCTTGGATGAGGGCCAGCCCCAGCATTTT. This gives the protein CASSLDEGQPQHF.

For the CDR3, the DNA is TGCAGTGCTAGTTCTAGCGGGGGCCTCTCCTACAATGAGCAGTTCTTC. This encodes CSASSSGGLSYNEQFF. The chain couples TRBV20-1 to TRBJ2-1, with TRBD2 matching 10 bases. Germline CDR1 DFQATT, CDR2 SNEGSKA (reference sequence). This CDR3 contains 16 residues. Trimming removed 3 bases from V and 0 bases from J; junction bases left unmatched: 5.

The gene calls are TRBV6-1 and TRBJ2-5; 9 bases align to TRBD2. V was pared by 1 base and J by 5 bases, with 8 bases of the junction left unmatched. This CDR3 has 16 residues. Germline V lookup: CDR1 MNHNS, CDR2 SASEGT. In DNA form, the CDR3 reads TGTGCCAGCAGTGAAGTAGGCAGCGGGGGGTGGGAGACCCAGTACTTC. Its protein product is CASSEVGSGGWETQYF.

This sequence joins TRBV6-5 and TRBJ1-2; 9 nucleotides agree with TRBD1. Germline V gene sequence: CDR1 MNHEY, CDR2 SVGAGI. V lost 4 bases, J lost 8 bases, and 8 bases stayed unmatched. The CDR3 extends over 14 amino acids. CDR3 DNA: TGTGCCAGCAGTTCGAAACAGGGGGCCGGCGGCTACACCTTC. It codes for CASSSKQGAGGYTF.

The chain carries TRBV5-1 and TRBJ2-7; 7 bases agree with TRBD2. From germline, CDR1 is SGHRS and CDR2 YFSETQ. V lost 0 bases to trimming and J lost 7 bases; unmatched junction nucleotides: 10. The CDR3 length is 15 residues. CDR3 coding DNA: TGCGCCAGCAGCTTGGAAGGTAGCGGGTGGAGGGAGCAGTACTTC. Its translation: CASSLEGSGWREQYF.

The chain recombines TRBV28 with TRBJ1-1, with TRBD1 matching 10 bases. Germline V gene sequence: CDR1 MDHEN, CDR2 SYDVKM. The trim removed 5 bases at V and 1 base at J, leaving 13 bases unmatched. The CDR3 extends over 18 amino acids. CDR3 region: CASSILLKDRGKNTEAFF. CDR3 nucleotides: TGTGCCAGCAGTATCCTACTCAAGGACAGGGGGAAGAACACTGAAGCTTTCTTT.

The rearrangement links TRBV4-2 to TRBJ1-1; 7 bases are shared with TRBD1. Looked up from germline, CDR1 is LGHNA and CDR2 is YNFKEQ. Unmatched junction bases numbered 0, after V lost 2 bases and J lost 0 bases. The CDR3 loop spans 14 amino acids. This chain's CDR3 is CASSQTGVNTEAFF. In DNA form, the CDR3 reads TGTGCCAGCAGCCAAACAGGGGTGAACACTGAAGCTTTCTTT.

On this clone: One junction end does not reproduce the germline sequence, and a read error may be involved. V gene TRBV7-8 combines with J gene TRBJ2-1; TRBD2 matches 7 bases. Germline CDR1 reads SGHVS; CDR2 reads FQNEAQ. The CDR3 is 13 residues long. The CDR3 DNA sequence: TGTGCCAGCAGTTTAGCGGGCCTCAATGAGCAGTTCTTC. Protein: CASSLAGLNEQFF.

V is TRBV27 and J is TRBJ2-3; 8 positions agree with TRBD1. Trimming removed 3 bases from V and 7 bases from J; junction bases left unmatched: 9. The germline V gene encodes CDR1 MNHEY and CDR2 SMNVEV (reference sequence). This CDR3 comprises 15 residues. The CDR3 loop reads CASSFSAGGVNTQYF. In nucleotides, the CDR3 is TGTGCCAGCAGTTTTTCAGCAGGGGGCGTGAATACGCAGTATTTT.

The gene calls are TRBV5-5 and TRBJ1-1, with D perhaps TRBD1 (6 bases). Germline values: CDR1 SGHKS, CDR2 YYEKEE (reference sequence). Deletions cut 3 bases from V and 4 bases from J, with 19 bases between. The CDR3 spans 16 residues. CDR3 loop: CASSSLQQGPLTEAFF. The CDR3 DNA is TGTGCCAGCAGCTCGCTCCAACAGGGCCCACTCACTGAAGCTTTCTTT. Full variable domain (missing parts from reference TRBV5-5 and TRBJ1-1): DAGVTQSPTHLIKTRGQQVTLRCSPISGHKSVSWYQQVLGQGPQFIFQYYEKEERGRGNFPDRFSARQFPNYSSELNVNALLLGDSALYLCASSSLQQGPLTEAFFGQGTRLTVV.

In the case of this clone: The sample contains more than one DNA sequence encoding this CDR3. This chain uses TRBV11-2 with TRBJ2-7, with no clear D. This CDR3 is 13 amino acids long. Germline V gives CDR1 SGHAT, CDR2 FQNNGV. V lost 1 base to trimming and J lost 3 bases, with 7 bases between them. The CDR3 bases are TGTGCCAGCAGCTTAGGTTCGAGCTACGAGCAGTACGTC. Translating it yields CASSLGSSYEQYV.

The CDR3 sequence is CSASFGGSGNTIYF. The CDR3 nucleotides are TGCAGTGCTAGTTTCGGGGGCTCTGGAAACACCATATATTTT. The chain combines TRBV20-1 with TRBJ1-3, with D possibly matching TRBD1 (5 bases). The CDR3 sequence is 14 residues long. Trimming took off 3 bases at V and 0 bases at J, with 9 bases between the two ends. CDR1 and CDR2 from the germline V gene are DFQATT and SNEGSKA (reference sequence).

The chain is built from TRBV29-1 and TRBJ2-3; 8 nucleotides agree with TRBD2. Unmatched junction bases numbered 6, after V lost 3 bases and J lost 1 base. The germline CDR1 and CDR2 sequences are SQVTM and ANQGSEA. The CDR3 runs 15 residues. CDR3 sequence (DNA): TGCAGCGTTGAGCCGAGAGCGGGAGGCACAGATACGCAGTATTTT. Protein sequence: CSVEPRAGGTDTQYF.

The chain is built from TRBV7-8 and TRBJ2-1; a possible D gene is TRBD2 (5 bases). From germline, CDR1 is SGHVS and CDR2 FQNEAQ. This CDR3 has 15 residues. Trimming left V 2 bases short and J 3 bases short, with 11 bases between. CDR3 bases: TGTGCCAGCAGCTTATCCCGGGCGGGCTACAATGAGCAGTTCTTC. Residues: CASSLSRAGYNEQFF.

The rearrangement links TRBV7-2 to TRBJ1-1; D possibly corresponds to TRBD1 (6 bases). V lost 0 bases to trimming and J lost 4 bases, with 12 bases between them. CDR1 is SGHTA and CDR2 is FQGNSA in the germline V gene. The CDR3 spans 15 residues. The CDR3 DNA reads TGTGCCAGCAGCTTAGCCTTGGCAGGGGTCACTGAAGCTTTCTTT. This gives the protein CASSLALAGVTEAFF.

V and J are TRBV25-1 and TRBJ1-2, with no clear D. The length of the CDR3 is 12 residues. Trimming removed 3 bases from V and 4 bases from J, with 6 bases in between. CDR1 MGHDK and CDR2 SYGVNS come from the germline V gene. The CDR3 bases are TGTGCCAGCAGTGAGCGTTTCTATGGCTACACCTTC. The encoded protein is CASSERFYGYTF.

The genes are TRBV5-8 and TRBJ1-2; 9 bases match TRBD1. The CDR3 has 14 amino acids. Losses at the gene ends were 4 bases for V and 4 bases for J; bases not matched to a gene: 5. The germline V gene encodes CDR1 SGHTS and CDR2 YDEGEE. The DNA for the CDR3 is TGTGCCAGCAGCGCGACAGGGGGTAGCTATGGCTACACCTTC. It codes for CASSATGGSYGYTF. The entire variable domain, with the rest obtained from reference TRBV5-8 and TRBJ1-2, is as follows: EAGVTQSPTHLIKTRGQQATLRCSPISGHTSVYWYQQALGLGLQFLLWYDEGEERNRGNFPPRFSGRQFPNYSSELNVNALELEDSALYLCASSATGGSYGYTFGSGTRLTVV.

The V gene is TRBV10-3, the J gene TRBJ2-3, with 11 bases matching TRBD2. The V and J ends lost 2 bases and 2 bases, in that order; junction bases with no gene match: 6. This CDR3 region has 17 residues. From germline, CDR1 is ENHRY and CDR2 SYGVKD. This chain's CDR3 is CAISEGGTSGNTDTQYF. The CDR3 DNA follows: TGTGCCATCAGTGAGGGGGGGACTAGCGGAAACACAGATACGCAGTATTTT.